This TCR beta chain was obtained from a study of blood T cell repertoires in COVID-19. Looking at the study overall: The United States, Italy and Spain were the sources of the acute and convalescent COVID-19 samples. The analysed material was cDNA or gDNA that came from T cells, B-cell-depleted T cells, or PBMCs.

Enrolment of Seattle patients took place during active infection, and they were followed longitudinally. This CDR3 contains 17 residues. Germline CDR1 reads SGDLS; CDR2 reads YYNGEE. Trimming left V 3 bases short and J 5 bases short, with 20 bases between. In the original workflow: Amplified reference gene primers provided the basis for estimating nucleated cell counts. TCRdb's copy holds only in-frame clones and misses some; the assay was immunoSEQ multiplex PCR. The V and J calls and clone size come from that table; D and trimming were worked out from the DNA. The sample carries 350,000 to 400,000 clones, 80% to 90% recorded once. This clone was counted only a few times.

The V call is TRBV9, the J call TRBJ2-2; a weak D match, TRBD2 (6 bases). The sequence came from a woman aged 55-70 years with COVID-19, enrolled during active disease. The specimen was peripheral blood. The CDR3 reads CASSALRAGGATGELFF. The CDR3 DNA follows: TGTGCCAGCAGCGCGCTACGTGCCGGGGGAGCAACCGGGGAGCTGTTTTTT.